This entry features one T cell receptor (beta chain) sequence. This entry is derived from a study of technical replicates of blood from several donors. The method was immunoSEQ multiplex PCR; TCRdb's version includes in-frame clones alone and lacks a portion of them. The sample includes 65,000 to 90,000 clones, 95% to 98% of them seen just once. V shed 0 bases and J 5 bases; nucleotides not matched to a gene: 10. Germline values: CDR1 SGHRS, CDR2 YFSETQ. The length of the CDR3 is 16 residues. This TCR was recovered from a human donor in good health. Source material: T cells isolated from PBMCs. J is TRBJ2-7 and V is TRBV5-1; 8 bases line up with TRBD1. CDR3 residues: CASSLGVQGVLHEQYF. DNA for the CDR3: TGCGCCAGCAGCTTGGGGGTACAGGGGGTGCTACACGAGCAGTACTTC.